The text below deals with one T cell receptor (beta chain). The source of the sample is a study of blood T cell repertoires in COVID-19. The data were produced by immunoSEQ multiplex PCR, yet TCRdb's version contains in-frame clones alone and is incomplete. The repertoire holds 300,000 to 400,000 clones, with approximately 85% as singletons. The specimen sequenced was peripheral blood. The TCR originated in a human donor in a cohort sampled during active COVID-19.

Written as DNA, the CDR3 is TGTGCCATCAGTGAAACGGACAGACCTAACTATGGCTACACCTTC. Translation: CAISETDRPNYGYTF. The rearrangement joins TRBV10-3 to TRBJ1-2, with D perhaps matching TRBD1 (6 bases). CDR3 length equals 15 residues. V dropped 3 bases and J dropped 0 bases, with 11 bases sitting between them. Per the germline V gene, CDR1 is ENHRY and CDR2 is SYGVKD.